The clone carrying this T cell receptor (beta chain) appeared once. Its antigen is still unknown. This sample was included in a study of shared clonotypes between healthy human individuals. A deep-level run was used for the assay. The table came from immunoSEQ multiplex PCR; TCRdb's copy has only in-frame clones and leaves some out. Of around 1.5 million clones listed, 95% to 99% are singletons. Study conclusions and caveats: A limitation of the genetic and exposure-history diversity represented arose from few donors. Sorted-subset sequencing, rarefaction showed, was incomplete despite large depth.

Germline V lookup: CDR1 KGHSH, CDR2 LQKENI. This CDR3 comprises 16 residues. V dropped 0 bases and J dropped 6 bases, with 18 bases sitting between them. Sequenced material: naive CD4+ T cells sorted from blood. Subset: CD45RA+ positively selected. This chain uses TRBV18 with TRBJ2-7; D is possibly TRBD1 (5 bases). The source is a man under 40 in good health. CDR3: CASSPPHVGVDGEQYF. The CDR3 nucleotides read TGTGCCAGCTCACCACCTCACGTAGGGGTAGATGGCGAGCAGTACTTC.